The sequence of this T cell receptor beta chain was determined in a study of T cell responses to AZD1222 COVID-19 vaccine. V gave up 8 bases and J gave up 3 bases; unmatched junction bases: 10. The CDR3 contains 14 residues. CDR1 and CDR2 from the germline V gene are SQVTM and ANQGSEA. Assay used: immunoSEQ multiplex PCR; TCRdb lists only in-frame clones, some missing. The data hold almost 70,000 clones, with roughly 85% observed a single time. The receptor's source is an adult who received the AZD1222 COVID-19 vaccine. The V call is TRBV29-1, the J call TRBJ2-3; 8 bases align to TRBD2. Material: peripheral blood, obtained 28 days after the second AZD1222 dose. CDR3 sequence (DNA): TGCAGCATCTCAGCGGGAGAGGTTACAGATACGCAGTATTTT. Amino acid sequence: CSISAGEVTDTQYF.